A selection of T cell receptor beta chains follows, all from one sample in a study of OX40 agonist ivuxolimab in advanced cancers. Libraries were prepared by immunoSEQ multiplex PCR; TCRdb keeps only in-frame clonotypes and omits some of them. Of about 100,000 clones detected, around nine tenths appear once; the ten largest clones hold around 0.76%. This material consisted of CD4+ or CD8+ T cells sorted from blood, taken in a trial of the OX40 agonist ivuxolimab. These receptors came from an adult with an advanced solid tumor such as melanoma, head and neck, liver or kidney cancer. Both conserved end residues are part of each CDR3. A D gene is named only where the DNA matches it firmly. Clone size appears in some rows only: once, few, many, or a class for an expanded clone.

V gene	J gene	D gene	clone size	CDR3 protein	CDR3 DNA
TRBV5-4	TRBJ2-1	TRBD2	-	CASSLARASGGVIEQFF	TGTGCCAGCAGCTTGGCTCGGGCTAGCGGGGGGGTGATTGAGCAGTTCTTC
TRBV9	TRBJ2-3	-	few	CASSVKVGSTDTQYF	TGTGCCAGCAGCGTAAAGGTCGGGAGCACAGATACGCAGTATTTT
TRBV6-5	TRBJ1-5	-	few	CASSQGIGQPQHF	TGTGCCAGCAGCCAGGGGATAGGGCAGCCCCAGCATTTT
TRBV30	TRBJ2-6	-	-	CAWREGAGANVLTF	TGTGCCTGGAGGGAGGGGGCTGGGGCCAACGTCCTGACTTTC
TRBV11-1	TRBJ2-3	TRBD1	-	CASSRTGGSTDTQYF	TGTGCCAGCAGCCGGACAGGGGGGAGCACAGATACGCAGTATTTT
TRBV5-4	TRBJ2-5	-	once	CASSLRSQETQYF	TGTGCCAGCAGCTTAAGATCCCAAGAGACCCAGTACTTC
TRBV28	TRBJ1-4	-	-	CASSWGNEKLFF	TGTGCCAGCAGTTGGGGTAATGAAAAACTGTTTTTT
TRBV4-3	TRBJ2-7	-	-	CASSQGYRGQTYEQYF	TGCGCCAGCAGCCAAGGGTACCGGGGGCAGACCTACGAGCAGTACTTC
TRBV6-1	TRBJ2-7	-	-	CASSGDSFYEQYF	TGTGCCAGCAGTGGTGACAGCTTCTACGAGCAGTACTTC
TRBV18	TRBJ1-3	-	-	CASSPGGSGNTIYF	TGTGCCAGCTCACCAGGGGGCTCTGGAAACACCATATATTTT
TRBV30	TRBJ2-6	TRBD1	-	CAWSAGQSSSGANVLTF	TGTGCCTGGAGTGCGGGACAGAGCAGCTCTGGGGCCAACGTCCTGACTTTC
TRBV7-2	TRBJ2-5	-	once	CASSLRDGGETQYF	TGTGCCAGCAGCCTCCGGGACGGCGGAGAGACCCAGTACTTC
TRBV28	TRBJ2-2	-	many	CASSLHRINTGELFF	TGTGCCAGCAGTTTGCACAGGATCAACACCGGGGAGCTGTTTTTT
TRBV6-4	TRBJ2-2	-	-	CASSDEINTGELFF	TGTGCCAGCAGTGACGAGATTAACACCGGGGAGCTGTTTTTT
TRBV11-2	TRBJ2-7	TRBD1	-	CASSDSGTGYEQYF	TGTGCCAGCAGCGATTCCGGGACAGGGTACGAGCAGTACTTC
TRBV9	TRBJ2-1	-	-	CASSPSSYNEQFF	TGTGCCAGCAGCCCAAGCTCCTACAATGAGCAGTTCTTC
TRBV6-6	TRBJ2-2	-	-	CASSPGSGELFF	TGTGCCAGCAGCCCAGGGAGCGGGGAGCTGTTTTTT
TRBV7-6	TRBJ2-1	TRBD2	-	CASSLGLGEQFF	TGTGCCAGCAGTTTGGGACTAGGGGAGCAGTTCTTC
TRBV7-9	TRBJ2-3	-	-	CASSLTDTQYF	TGTGCCAGCAGCCTAACAGATACGCAGTATTTT
TRBV6-1	TRBJ1-5	-	-	CASSEGASWGF	TGTGCCAGCAGTGAAGGGGCCTCGTGGGGCTTT
TRBV19	TRBJ2-1	TRBD1	-	CASSPGQGAYNEQFF	TGTGCCAGTAGTCCCGGACAGGGGGCCTACAATGAGCAGTTCTTC
TRBV6-6	TRBJ1-2	TRBD1	-	CASSYATGVGYGYTF	TGTGCCAGCAGTTACGCGACAGGGGTGGGCTATGGCTACACCTTC
TRBV7-2	TRBJ2-3	TRBD2	-	CASSLAGSGGARDTQYF	TGTGCCAGCAGCTTAGCGGGTAGCGGGGGGGCCCGAGATACGCAGTATTTT
TRBV27	TRBJ1-6	-	-	CASSSGTVSSYNSPLHF	TGTGCCAGCAGTTCCGGGACGGTGAGCTCCTATAATTCACCCCTCCACTTT
TRBV10-3	TRBJ2-7	TRBD1	-	CAISGGQGYEQYF	TGTGCCATCAGTGGAGGACAGGGCTACGAGCAGTACTTC
TRBV9	TRBJ1-6	-	-	CASSAGPYSYNSPLHF	TGTGCCAGCAGCGCGGGGCCCTACTCCTATAATTCACCCCTCCACTTT
TRBV30	TRBJ2-5	-	-	CAWSRPDIKETQYF	TGTGCCTGGAGCCGACCGGACATTAAAGAGACCCAGTACTTC
TRBV11-2	TRBJ1-2	-	once	CASSPQELYGYTF	TGTGCCAGCAGTCCTCAGGAGCTCTATGGCTACACCTTC
TRBV2	TRBJ2-2	-	-	CASTTQGSGELFF	TGTGCCAGCACCACCCAGGGTTCCGGGGAGCTGTTTTTT
TRBV14	TRBJ2-3	TRBD1	-	CASSHNPGQGIYTQYF	TGTGCCAGCAGCCACAATCCGGGACAGGGGATTTATACGCAGTATTTT
TRBV28	TRBJ2-1	TRBD2	once	CASSSLQRFGGSEQFF	TGTGCCAGCAGTTCCCTACAGAGATTCGGGGGGAGTGAGCAGTTCTTC
TRBV7-2	TRBJ2-1	-	-	CASSLGGESYNEQFF	TGTGCCAGCAGCTTAGGCGGGGAGTCCTACAATGAGCAGTTCTTC
TRBV11-2	TRBJ2-7	-	-	CASSLDLNYEQYF	TGTGCCAGCAGCCTAGACCTTAACTACGAGCAGTACTTC
TRBV5-1	TRBJ2-3	TRBD2	once	CASGGLAYGDTQYF	TGCGCCAGTGGTGGACTAGCTTATGGGGATACGCAGTATTTT
TRBV5-6	TRBJ2-3	-	-	CASSLRDTQYF	TGTGCCAGCAGCTTGAGGGATACGCAGTATTTT
TRBV6-6	TRBJ2-5	TRBD2	-	CASSYDPSGYQETQYF	TGTGCCAGCAGTTACGACCCTAGCGGGTACCAAGAGACCCAGTACTTC
TRBV5-1	TRBJ1-2	TRBD1	-	CASSLGQGDGYTF	TGCGCCAGCAGCTTGGGACAGGGGGATGGCTACACCTTC
TRBV27	TRBJ1-2	-	once	CASSFGGPDYGYTF	TGTGCCAGCAGTTTCGGGGGCCCGGACTATGGCTACACCTTC
TRBV11-3	TRBJ2-2	-	-	CASSLGAVNTGELFF	TGTGCCAGCAGCTTAGGGGCGGTAAACACCGGGGAGCTGTTTTTT
TRBV27	TRBJ2-5	TRBD2	-	CASKLAGGLELTQYF	TGTGCCAGCAAACTAGCGGGGGGGCTGGAGTTGACCCAGTACTTC
TRBV5-1	TRBJ2-3	-	-	CASSFSTRTDTQYF	TGCGCCAGCAGTTTTAGCACCCGCACAGATACGCAGTATTTT